This T cell receptor (beta chain) was profiled in a study of T-cell reconstitution after alpha-beta-depleted transplantation in children. Per the germline V gene, CDR1 is MDHEN and CDR2 is SYDVKM. With 2 bases removed from V and 10 bases from J, the gap between germline ends came to 3 bases. This CDR3 spans 11 amino acids. This clonotype showed up many times. Antigen unknown. It was with unique molecular identifiers that the TCRbeta library was prepared. MiXCR was run by TCRdb on the PCR reads, yielding one entry per CDR3 protein. The table lists approximately 300,000 distinct CDR3 sequences, over 9% of them singletons. General observations from the study: Recipient T cells and thymic progenitors that survived gave rise to the high TCRbeta diversity observed at day 60 in some patients.

The TCR sequence derives from a boy under three years old with acute myeloid leukemia, due to receive a stem cell transplant. The sequenced sample was PBMCs, obtained before TCRalphabeta/CD19-depleted stem cell transplant. V usage is TRBV28 and J usage is TRBJ1-6; D call uncertain. The DNA of the CDR3 is TGTGCCAGCAGTTTAACCTCACCCCTCCACTTT. It encodes CASSLTSPLHF.